This TCR beta chain appears in the sequencing data of a study of T cells in Graves' hyperthyroidism and ophthalmopathy (dated by TCRdb to the late 2010s). Context from the whole study: Peripheral blood samples were taken at initial diagnosis, before any treatment was given. Prospective prediction of ophthalmopathy was tested in an independent validation cohort of 18 to 20 hyperthyroidism patients and 15 to 17 patients who later progressed to ophthalmopathy. The roughly 91 discovery patients were randomly split 7:3 into training and test sets. The study also compared thyroid tissue and blood T-cell repertoires from about six Graves' hyperthyroidism patients. To identify TCR V-J signatures that set the groups apart, the researchers used a discovery cohort of more than 95 patients, made up of 40 to 45 with Graves' ophthalmopathy and some 58 with stable Graves' hyperthyroidism. Following sampling, methimazole starting at 30 mg daily was given to hyperthyroidism patients, and high-dose intravenous methylprednisolone was given to ophthalmopathy patients. The paper describes TCR Vbeta CDR3 sequencing of roughly 130 peripheral blood samples, made up of 43 ophthalmopathy patients, 70 to 75 hyperthyroidism patients and some 17 progressor patients. Results the study describes overall, beyond this receptor: Most expanded thyroid clonotypes (frequency above 0.001) were also found in blood, which suggests that blood repertoires may mirror thyroid immune responses. In validation, the model predicted progression to ophthalmopathy a median of roughly 6.5 months before onset, with 65% to 71% sensitivity and 72.22% specificity. No statistical method was used to set the sample size in advance, and investigators knew the group allocation. A model built on a 13 V-J signature distinguished ophthalmopathy from stable hyperthyroidism, reaching about 88% sensitivity and around 81% specificity in cross-validation and 80%/75% in testing.

The CDR3 goes from the cysteine to the phenylalanine over 15 residues. Only the CDR3 region is kept as DNA, spanning 45 bases read in frame from base 1. Between the V and J ends, shortened by 3 bases and 5 bases respectively, the junction contains 13 bases. The germline V gene (reference sequence) yields LNHNV for CDR1 and YYDKDF for CDR2. The TCR beta CDR3 regions were amplified from the RNA transcripts. A first-round RT-PCR of the TCR CDR3 used the HTBI primer set with the Qiagen OneStep RT-PCR kit. Libraries were constructed in a second round of multiplex PCR, after which size selection and purification were performed. Paired-end sequencing of the libraries was performed with 100 bp reads on an Illumina HiSeq2000. In the original analysis: Raw data were processed with SOAPnuke, discarding reads with adapters, uncalled bases, mean Phred below 15, or no exact constant-primer or identifier match. COPE v1.2.5 was used to merge the high-quality paired reads, and each unique nucleotide sequence was defined as a clonotype. MiTCR v1.1 was used to align clonotypes to the IMGT TRBV, TRBD and TRBJ reference segments. The analysis included only V-J combinations with a frequency above 0.0001, which together covered 99% to 99.2% of the repertoires. The TCS score was defined as F50 (clonal expansion) divided by E x V (chaos), with BLOSUM62-based TCRdist calculated between CDR3 peptides within each V-J. Welch's t-statistics and random forest reduced around 510 V-J features to roughly 13, which were used in a naive Bayes classifier (R e1071). TCRdb trimmed public reads at Q25 via fastp, called clones via MiXCR and kept in-frame beta chains. Every distinct CDR3 protein forms one entry, paired with its most common genes and DNA. The V and J calls come from TCRdb's annotation, not from the publication. In this sample the table shows over 650,000 distinct CDR3 sequences, around 17% of which occur a single time. The ten largest make up 8.4% of the sample.

Stable Graves' hyperthyroidism was defined as the absence of progression to ophthalmopathy over 18 months of follow-up. Hyperthyroidism patients were newly diagnosed, had a disease duration of under 2 months, and were aged 18 to 65 years. Any patient with an uncontrolled infection, another autoimmune disease, pregnancy or lactation was excluded. Diagnoses were established on the basis of clinical symptoms, serum thyroxine and TRAb, thyroid ultrasound, and orbital computed tomography. PBMCs were separated from approximately 9.9 ml of fresh peripheral blood using Ficoll-Paque density gradient centrifugation. Trizol reagent was used to extract total RNA, and RNA quality was then checked on an Agilent 2100 Bioanalyzer. For this clonotype: Its antigen remains undetermined. Per-nucleotide qualities are absent, and no much larger clonotype sits a single base away.

Input material: blood. The chain couples TRBV15 to TRBJ2-2; the D segment might be TRBD1 or TRBD2, since each matches 5 bases. The sequence was collected from a man between 18 and 35 years old with Graves' hyperthyroidism. The CDR3 is CATSSRYGTTGELFF. The DNA sequence is as follows: TGTGCCACCAGCAGTCGATACGGGACGACCGGGGAGCTGTTTTTT. Full variable domain (CDR3 extended with the reference TRBV15 and TRBJ2-2 proteins): DAMVIQNPRYQVTQFGKPVTLSCSQTLNHNVMYWYQQKSSQAPKLLFHYYDKDFNNEADTPDNFQSRRPNTSFCFLDIRSPGLGDTAMYLCATSSRYGTTGELFFGEGSRLTVL.